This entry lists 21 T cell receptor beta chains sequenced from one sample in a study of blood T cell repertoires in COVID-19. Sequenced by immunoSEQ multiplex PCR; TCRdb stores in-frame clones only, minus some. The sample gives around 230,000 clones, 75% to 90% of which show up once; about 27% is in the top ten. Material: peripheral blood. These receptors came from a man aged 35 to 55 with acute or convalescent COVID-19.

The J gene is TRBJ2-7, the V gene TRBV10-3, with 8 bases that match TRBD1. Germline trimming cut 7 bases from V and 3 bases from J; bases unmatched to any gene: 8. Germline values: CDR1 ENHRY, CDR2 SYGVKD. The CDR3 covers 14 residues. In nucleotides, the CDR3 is TGTGCCATCAAATCAACGACAGGGGACTACGAGCAGTACTTC. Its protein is CAIKSTTGDYEQYF.

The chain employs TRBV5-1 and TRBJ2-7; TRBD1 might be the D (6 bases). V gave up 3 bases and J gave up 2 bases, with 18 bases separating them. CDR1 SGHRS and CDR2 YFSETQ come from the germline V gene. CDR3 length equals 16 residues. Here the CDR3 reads CASSWDTGHGPYEQYF. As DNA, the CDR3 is TGCGCCAGCAGCTGGGACACGGGCCACGGGCCCTACGAGCAGTACTTC. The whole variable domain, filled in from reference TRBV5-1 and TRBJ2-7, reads KAGVTQTPRYLIKTRGQQVTLSCSPISGHRSVSWYQQTPGQGLQFLFEYFSETQRNKGNFPGRFSGRQFSNSRSEMNVSTLELGDSALYLCASSWDTGHGPYEQYFGPGTRLTVT.

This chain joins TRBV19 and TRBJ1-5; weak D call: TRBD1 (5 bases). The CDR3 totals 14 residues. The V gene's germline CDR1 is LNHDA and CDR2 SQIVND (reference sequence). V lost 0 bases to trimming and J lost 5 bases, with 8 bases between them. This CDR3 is CASSIDPGYQPQHF. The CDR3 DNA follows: TGTGCCAGTAGTATAGACCCAGGGTATCAGCCCCAGCATTTT. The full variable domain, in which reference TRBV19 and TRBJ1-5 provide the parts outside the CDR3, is DGGITQSPKYLFRKEGQNVTLSCEQNLNHDAMYWYRQDPGQGLRLIYYSQIVNDFQKGDIAEGYSVSREKKESFPLTVTSAQKNPTAFYLCASSIDPGYQPQHFGDGTRLSIL.

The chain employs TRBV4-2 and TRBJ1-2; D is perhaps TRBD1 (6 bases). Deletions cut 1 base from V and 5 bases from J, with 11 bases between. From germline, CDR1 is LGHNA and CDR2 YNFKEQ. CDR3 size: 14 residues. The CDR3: CASSQGGQLYGYTF. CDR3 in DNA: TGTGCCAGCAGCCAAGGAGGACAGTTATATGGCTACACCTTC.

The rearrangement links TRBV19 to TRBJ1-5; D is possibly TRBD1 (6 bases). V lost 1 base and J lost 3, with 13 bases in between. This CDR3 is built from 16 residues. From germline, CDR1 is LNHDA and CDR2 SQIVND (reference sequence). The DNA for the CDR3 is TGTGCCAGTAGTATAGGCGTTGGGACAATCAATCAGCCCCAGCATTTT. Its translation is CASSIGVGTINQPQHF.

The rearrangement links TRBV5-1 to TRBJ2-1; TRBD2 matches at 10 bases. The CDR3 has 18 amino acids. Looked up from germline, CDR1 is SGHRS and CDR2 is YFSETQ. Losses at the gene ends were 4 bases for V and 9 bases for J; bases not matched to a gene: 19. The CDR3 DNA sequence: TGCGCCAGCAGCCTAGGACTAGCGGTCGACAGTACTACAATTGAGCAGTTCTTC. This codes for CASSLGLAVDSTTIEQFF.

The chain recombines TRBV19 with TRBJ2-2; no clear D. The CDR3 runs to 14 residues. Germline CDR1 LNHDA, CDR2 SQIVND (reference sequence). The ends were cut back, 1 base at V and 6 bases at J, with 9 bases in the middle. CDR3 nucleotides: TGTGCCAGTAGTATAGGCGGAATCGCCGGGGAGCTGTTTTTT. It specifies CASSIGGIAGELFF.

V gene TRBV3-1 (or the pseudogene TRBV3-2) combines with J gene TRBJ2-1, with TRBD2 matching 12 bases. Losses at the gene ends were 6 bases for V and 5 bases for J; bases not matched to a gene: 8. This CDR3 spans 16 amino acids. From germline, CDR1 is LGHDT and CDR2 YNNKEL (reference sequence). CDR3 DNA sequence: TGTGCCAGCAGTCCCCAGACTAGCGGGAGCAACAATGAGCAGTTCTTC. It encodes CASSPQTSGSNNEQFF.

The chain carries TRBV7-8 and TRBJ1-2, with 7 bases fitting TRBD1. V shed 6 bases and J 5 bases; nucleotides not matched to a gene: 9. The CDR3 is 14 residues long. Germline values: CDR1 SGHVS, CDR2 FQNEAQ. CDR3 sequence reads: CASSLGQEKYGYTF. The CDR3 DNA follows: TGTGCCAGCAGTCTAGGACAGGAGAAGTATGGCTACACCTTC.

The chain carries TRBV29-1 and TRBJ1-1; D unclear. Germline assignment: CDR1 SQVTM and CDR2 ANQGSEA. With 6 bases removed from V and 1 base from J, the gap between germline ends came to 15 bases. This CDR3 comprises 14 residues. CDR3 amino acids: CSVDDGLPNTEAFF. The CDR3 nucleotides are TGCAGCGTCGATGACGGACTCCCGAACACTGAAGCTTTCTTT. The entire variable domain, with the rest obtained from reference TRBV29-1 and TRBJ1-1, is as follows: SAVISQKPSRDICQRGTSLTIQCQVDSQVTMMFWYRQQPGQSLTLIATANQGSEATYESGFVIDKFPISRPNLTFSTLTVSNMSPEDSSIYLCSVDDGLPNTEAFFGQGTRLTVV.

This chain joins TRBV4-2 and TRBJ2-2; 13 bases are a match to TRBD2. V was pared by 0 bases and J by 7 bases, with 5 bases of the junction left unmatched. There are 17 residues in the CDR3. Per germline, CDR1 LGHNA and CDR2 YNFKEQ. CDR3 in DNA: TGTGCCAGCAGCCAAGAGGGACTAGCGGGATCGGTCGGGGAGCTGTTTTTT. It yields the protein CASSQEGLAGSVGELFF.

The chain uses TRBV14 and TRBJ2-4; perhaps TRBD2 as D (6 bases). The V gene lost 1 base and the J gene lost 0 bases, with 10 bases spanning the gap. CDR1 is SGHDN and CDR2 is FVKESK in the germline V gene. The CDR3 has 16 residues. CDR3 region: CASSQGAGLAKNIQYF. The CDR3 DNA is TGTGCCAGCAGCCAAGGTGCGGGGCTAGCCAAAAACATTCAGTACTTC.

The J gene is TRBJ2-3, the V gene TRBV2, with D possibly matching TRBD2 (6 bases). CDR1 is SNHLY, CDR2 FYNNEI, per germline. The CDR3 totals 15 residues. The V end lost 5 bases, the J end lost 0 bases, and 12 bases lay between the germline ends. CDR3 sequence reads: CASSPTSRSTDTQYF. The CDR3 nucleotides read TGTGCCAGCAGTCCAACTAGCCGTAGCACAGATACGCAGTATTTT. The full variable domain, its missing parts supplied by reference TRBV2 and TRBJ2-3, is EPEVTQTPSHQVTQMGQEVILRCVPISNHLYFYWYRQILGQKVEFLVSFYNNEISEKSEIFDDQFSVERPDGSNFTLKIRSTKLEDSAMYFCASSPTSRSTDTQYFGPGTRLTVL.

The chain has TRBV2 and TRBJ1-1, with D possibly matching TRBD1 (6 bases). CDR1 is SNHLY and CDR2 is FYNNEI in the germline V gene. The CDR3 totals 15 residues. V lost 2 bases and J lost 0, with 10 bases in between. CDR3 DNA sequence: TGTGCCAGCAGTGAAAGGCAGGGGATGAACACTGAAGCTTTCTTT. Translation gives CASSERQGMNTEAFF.

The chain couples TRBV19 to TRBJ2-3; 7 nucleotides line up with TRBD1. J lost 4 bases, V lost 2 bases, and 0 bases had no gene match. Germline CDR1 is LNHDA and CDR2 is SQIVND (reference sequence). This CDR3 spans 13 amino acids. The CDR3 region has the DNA TGTGCCAGTAGTATACAGGGGGCAGATACGCAGTATTTT. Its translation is CASSIQGADTQYF.

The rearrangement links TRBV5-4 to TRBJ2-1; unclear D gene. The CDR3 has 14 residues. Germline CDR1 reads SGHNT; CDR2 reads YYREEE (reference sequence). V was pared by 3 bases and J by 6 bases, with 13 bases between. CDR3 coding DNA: TGTGCCAGCAGCTCCCGTAGCAGAAGCAATGAGCAGTTCTTC. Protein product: CASSSRSRSNEQFF.

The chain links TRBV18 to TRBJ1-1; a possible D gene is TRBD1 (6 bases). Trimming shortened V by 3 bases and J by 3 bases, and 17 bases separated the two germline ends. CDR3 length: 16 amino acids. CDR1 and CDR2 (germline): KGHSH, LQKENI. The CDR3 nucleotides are TGTGCCAGCTCACCCACCAATGTTCAGGGGTACACTGAAGCTTTCTTT. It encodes CASSPTNVQGYTEAFF. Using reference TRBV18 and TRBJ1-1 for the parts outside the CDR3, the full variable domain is NAGVMQNPRHLVRRRGQEARLRCSPMKGHSHVYWYRQLPEEGLKFMVYLQKENIIDESGMPKERFSAEFPKEGPSILRIQQVVRGDSAAYFCASSPTNVQGYTEAFFGQGTRLTVV.

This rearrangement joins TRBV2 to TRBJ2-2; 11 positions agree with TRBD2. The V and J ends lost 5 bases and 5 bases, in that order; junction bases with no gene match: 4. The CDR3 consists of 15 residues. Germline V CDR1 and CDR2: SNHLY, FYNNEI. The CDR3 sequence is CASSSGTSGTGELFF. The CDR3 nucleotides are TGTGCCAGCAGTTCCGGGACTAGCGGAACCGGGGAGCTGTTTTTT.

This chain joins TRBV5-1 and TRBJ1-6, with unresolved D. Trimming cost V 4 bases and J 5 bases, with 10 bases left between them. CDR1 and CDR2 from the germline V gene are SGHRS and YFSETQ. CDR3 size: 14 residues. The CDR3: CASSPEGNNSPLHF. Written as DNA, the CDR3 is TGCGCCAGCAGCCCCGAGGGCAATAATTCACCCCTCCACTTT.

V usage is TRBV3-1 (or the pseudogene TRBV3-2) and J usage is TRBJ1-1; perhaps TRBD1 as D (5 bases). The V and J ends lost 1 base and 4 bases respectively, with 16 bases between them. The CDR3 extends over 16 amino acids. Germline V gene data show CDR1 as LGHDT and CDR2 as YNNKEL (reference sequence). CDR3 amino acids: CASSQVPGRRSTEAFF. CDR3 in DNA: TGTGCCAGCAGCCAAGTTCCAGGGAGGCGGAGCACTGAAGCTTTCTTT.

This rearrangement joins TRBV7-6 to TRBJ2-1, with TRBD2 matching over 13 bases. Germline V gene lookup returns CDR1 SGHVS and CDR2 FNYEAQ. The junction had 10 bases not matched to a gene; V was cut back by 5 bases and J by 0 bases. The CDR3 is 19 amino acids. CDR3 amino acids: CASSPMRTSGGSSYNEQFF. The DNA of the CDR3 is TGTGCCAGCAGCCCAATGCGGACTAGCGGGGGAAGCTCCTACAATGAGCAGTTCTTC.